This section outlines one TCR beta chain sequence together with its context. Using immunoSEQ multiplex PCR, the repertoire was profiled, and TCRdb retains in-frame clones only, with some absent. The profile shows hundreds of thousands of clones, under 95% of them singletons. This entry belongs to a study of blood T cell repertoires in COVID-19. The source material was peripheral blood. The TCR was taken from a woman aged 18-29 years who had recovered from COVID-19.

The DNA of the CDR3 is TGTGCCAGCAGTTACCTGACAGGGAGCTCTGGAAACACCATATATTTT. Its protein is CASSYLTGSSGNTIYF. The chain links TRBV6-6 to TRBJ1-3; 7 positions agree with TRBD1. The CDR3 extends over 16 amino acids. The V and J ends lost 2 bases and 0 bases, in that order; junction bases with no gene match: 4. CDR1 is MNHNY and CDR2 is SVGAGI in the germline V gene (reference sequence).